These 2 T cell receptor beta chains were sequenced from one sample in a study of blood T cell repertoires in COVID-19. Clones were read by immunoSEQ multiplex PCR, and TCRdb kept only the in-frame ones, dropping some. Found here are approximately 450,000 clones, 75% to 90% of them singletons; the top ten hold 1% to 1.3%. What was sequenced was PBMCs or T cells enriched from blood (not recorded which). The receptors derive from a young man who had recovered from COVID-19.

In its sample, this clone was seen once. The CDR3 is CASSPGTGGAGGKGGTEAFF. In DNA, the CDR3 is TGTGCCAGCTCACCCGGGACAGGGGGCGCCGGCGGTAAGGGAGGCACTGAAGCTTTCTTT. The chain employs TRBV18 and TRBJ1-1, with 12 bases that match TRBD1. This CDR3 is built from 20 residues. The trim removed 3 bases at V and 4 bases at J, leaving 18 bases unmatched. Germline V gene lookup returns CDR1 KGHSH and CDR2 LQKENI.

The V and J genes are TRBV13 and TRBJ1-5; tentatively, D is TRBD1 (6 bases). Per the germline V gene, CDR1 is PRHDT and CDR2 is FYEKMQ (reference sequence). The V end lost 4 bases, the J end lost 3 bases, and 16 bases lay between the germline ends. This CDR3 is built from 16 residues. The CDR3 loop is CASSSRFGGHNQPQHF. The CDR3 nucleotides read TGTGCCAGCAGCTCCAGATTTGGGGGCCACAATCAGCCCCAGCATTTT.